What follows describes a single T cell receptor beta chain. Residents of 24 US areas, aged about 18 to 95 years, made up the participants. Each participant's cohort was designated according to participant-reported clinical history. The data originate from a study of blood T cell repertoires in COVID-19. Study context: Sources were T cells, B-cell-depleted T cells, or PBMCs; the material itself was cDNA or gDNA.

In the authors' workflow: How many nucleated cells were present was estimated from reference gene primer amplification. Generated by immunoSEQ multiplex PCR, the TCRdb table keeps only in-frame clones and is missing some. The V and J calls and clone size are taken from that table; D and trimming were inferred from the DNA. The sample shows approximately 450,000 clones, around 87% of them seen only once. Germline CDR1 MNHEY, CDR2 SVGAGI. The ends lost 5 bases at V and 1 base at J; junction bases unmatched: 4. The CDR3 covers 15 residues. The receptor was derived from a man in his thirties or forties who had recovered from COVID-19. The chain carries TRBV6-5 and TRBJ1-5; TRBD1 matches at 8 bases. The specimen sequenced was PBMCs or T cells enriched from blood (not recorded which). The CDR3 DNA reads as TGTGCCAGCAGTACGGACAGGGTAAGCAATCAGCCCCAGCATTTT. It translates to CASSTDRVSNQPQHF.